What follows are 5 T cell receptor beta chains derived from one specimen sequenced in a study of shared clonotypes between healthy human individuals (dated by TCRdb to 2018 to 2020). Library prep was done by the immunoSEQ multiplex PCR assay. This is the immuneACCESS table as TCRdb keeps it, with only in-frame sequences that have V and J called. A part of the clones is gone; compared with another copy, unresolved V genes explain less than half, and the rest is unexplained. The sample data list roughly 2.4 million clones, and approximately 94% of these were observed just once. The ten top clones hold less than 0.15% of the sample. The sample comprised naive CD4+ T cells sorted from blood. The cell subset or site label here, explained by the study, means: CD45RA+ positively selected. The receptors shown here come from a man younger than 35 in good health.

This clone showed up just once. The rearrangement links TRBV5-4 to TRBJ1-2, with unresolved D. Germline-derived CDR1 and CDR2 are SGHNT and YYREEE (reference sequence). V lost 7 bases and J 2 bases, leaving 9 bases between the germline ends. The CDR3 spans 12 residues. The CDR3 DNA reads as TGTGCCAGCTACAGAGACAACTATGGCTACACCTTC. As protein: CASYRDNYGYTF.

V and J are TRBV30 and TRBJ1-2, with D unclear. Deletions cut 5 bases from V and 1 base from J, with 14 bases between. The CDR3 totals 14 residues. Germline V gives CDR1 GTSNPN, CDR2 SVGIG (reference sequence). In nucleotides, the CDR3 is TGTGCCTGGGACCCTGGGCAGATTAACTATGGCTACACCTTC. Translating gives CAWDPGQINYGYTF.

The chain recombines TRBV28 with TRBJ1-6; perhaps TRBD1 as D (5 bases). In germline, CDR1 is MDHEN, CDR2 SYDVKM. CDR3 length: 14 amino acids. V lost 7 bases, J lost 7 bases, and 14 bases lay in between. CDR3 protein: CASISLTDNSPLHF. The CDR3 DNA reads as TGTGCCAGCATTTCCTTGACAGACAATTCACCCCTCCACTTT.

The chain links TRBV5-1 to TRBJ1-4; TRBD1 is a possible D gene (6 bases). This CDR3 has 15 residues. Germline values: CDR1 SGHRS, CDR2 YFSETQ. Trimming took 3 bases from V and 8 from J, leaving 17 bases between them. CDR3 sequence (DNA): TGCGCCAGCAGCTCGGACAGCCCTGACATGGAAAAACTGTTTTTT. It codes for CASSSDSPDMEKLFF.

The chain uses TRBV5-1 and TRBJ1-5, with TRBD1 matching 9 bases. Germline V gene lookup returns CDR1 SGHRS and CDR2 YFSETQ. Trimming at V came to 4 bases and at J to 7 bases, leaving 12 bases not matched to a gene. This CDR3 has 16 residues. CDR3 region: CASSPEGTGTKQPQHF. The CDR3 nucleotides are TGCGCCAGCAGCCCCGAGGGGACAGGGACAAAACAGCCCCAGCATTTT.